This T cell receptor beta chain was documented in a study of graft-versus-host responses after intestinal transplantation. Study summary: Tacrolimus and steroids were given for roughly 3 years to all recipients after anti-thymocyte globulin induction.

Per the germline V gene, CDR1 is SGHAT and CDR2 is FQNNGV. The CDR3 consists of 16 residues. Losses at the gene ends were 6 bases for V and 0 bases for J; bases not matched to a gene: 8. For this clone: Its specificity is not known.

Produced via immunoSEQ multiplex PCR; TCRdb's table is partial and in-frame only. The data contain about 47,000 clones, about 93% of them seen just once; the ten biggest clones take up 4.5% to 7.5%. General study points: Early after transplant, HvG declines were associated with peak levels of circulating GvH clones.

This receptor was obtained from a human patient who received an intestinal transplant, so some T cells may come from the graft donor. The V and J genes are TRBV11-2 and TRBJ2-1, with 7 bases identical to TRBD2. This material consisted of PBMCs, taken around 27 months after a first intestinal transplant, on the day of a second. The CDR3 nucleotides read TGTGCCAGCAGGGTAGCGGGCGTGACCTCCTACAATGAGCAGTTCTTC. It yields the protein CASRVAGVTSYNEQFF.